This T cell receptor (beta chain) was sequenced for a study of OX40 agonist ivuxolimab in advanced cancers. Study details: Patients assigned to dose escalation were diagnosed with hepatocellular carcinoma, melanoma, renal cell or head and neck cancer.

Study conclusions and caveats: Mean expanded clone counts were higher in CD8+ than CD4+ T cells. At 0.1 to 3.0 mg/kg, CD4+ and CD8+ blood T cells expanded clonally by week 6. Among the nonresponders, some also had low normalized T-cell clonal expansion.

Repertoires were generated with immunoSEQ multiplex PCR, while TCRdb's copy carries only in-frame clones and drops some. Of tens of thousands of clones in the sample, around nine tenths are singletons; the top ten hold roughly 18%. Notes on this clone: The antigen remains undetermined.

CDR1 and CDR2 from the germline V gene are MDHEN and SYDVKM. The V end was cut by 11 bases, the J end by 3 bases, with 11 bases between. This CDR3 spans 11 amino acids. The rearrangement links TRBV28 to TRBJ2-7; D assignment may be TRBD1 or TRBD2 (5 bases each). Sample: CD4+ or CD8+ T cells sorted from blood, taken in a trial of the OX40 agonist ivuxolimab. This clonotype was obtained from an adult with an advanced solid tumor such as melanoma, head and neck, liver or kidney cancer. CDR3 nucleotide sequence: TGTGCCCACGGGGCGAGCTACGAGCAGTACTTC. Translated: CAHGASYEQYF.